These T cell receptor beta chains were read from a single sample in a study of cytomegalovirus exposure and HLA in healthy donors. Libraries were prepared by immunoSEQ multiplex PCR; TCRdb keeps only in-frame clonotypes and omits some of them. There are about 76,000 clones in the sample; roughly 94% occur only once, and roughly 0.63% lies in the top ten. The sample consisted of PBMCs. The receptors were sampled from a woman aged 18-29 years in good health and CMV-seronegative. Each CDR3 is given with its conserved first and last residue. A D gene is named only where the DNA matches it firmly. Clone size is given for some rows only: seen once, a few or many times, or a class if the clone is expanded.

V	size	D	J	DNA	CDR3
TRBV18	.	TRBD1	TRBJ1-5	TGTGCCAGCTCACCACGGACAGGGCGGAGTCAGCCCCAGCATTTT	CASSPRTGRSQPQHF
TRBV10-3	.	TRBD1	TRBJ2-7	TGTGCCATCAGTGAGACAGGGGGCTATTACGAGCAGTACTTC	CAISETGGYYEQYF
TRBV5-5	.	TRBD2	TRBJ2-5	TGTGCCAGCAGCTTGGTGACAGCGGGGGGAGAGACCCAGTACTTC	CASSLVTAGGETQYF
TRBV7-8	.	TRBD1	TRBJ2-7	TGTGCCAGCAGCACCCGCAGACCGGACAGGGTCCACGAGCAGTACTTC	CASSTRRPDRVHEQYF
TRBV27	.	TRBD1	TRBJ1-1	TGTGCCAGCAGTCCACGGACAGGGAACACTGAAGCTTTCTTT	CASSPRTGNTEAFF
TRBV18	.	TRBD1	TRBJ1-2	TGTGCCAGCGGGGGACAGAACTATGGCTACACCTTC	CASGGQNYGYTF
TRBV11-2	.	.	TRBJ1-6	TGTGCCAGCAGCGCTGGCCGGGGATACTCCTATAATTCACCCCTCCACTTT	CASSAGRGYSYNSPLHF
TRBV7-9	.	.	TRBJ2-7	TGTGCCAGCAGCTTAGTCGGGTACGAGCAGTACTTC	CASSLVGYEQYF
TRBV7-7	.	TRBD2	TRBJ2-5	TGTGCTAGCAGCTCCGGGAGGGTGTTCCAAGAGACCCAGTACTTC	CASSSGRVFQETQYF
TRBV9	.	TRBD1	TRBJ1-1	TGTGCCAGCAGCGTAGCCGGGACAGGAATGAACACTGAAGCTTTCTTT	CASSVAGTGMNTEAFF
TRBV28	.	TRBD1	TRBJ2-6	TGTGCCAGCAGTCACGACAGGGGTTATGGGGCCAACGTCCTGACTTTC	CASSHDRGYGANVLTF
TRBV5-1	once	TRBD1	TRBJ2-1	TGCGCCAGCAGCTCGGCAGGGGGCTTGTCCTACAATGAGCAGTTCTTC	CASSSAGGLSYNEQFF
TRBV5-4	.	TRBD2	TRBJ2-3	TGTGCCAGCAGCTCAAGGACTAGCGGGAGCACAGATACGCAGTATTTT	CASSSRTSGSTDTQYF
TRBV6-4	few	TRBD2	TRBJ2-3	TGTGCCAGCAGTGAATCTAGCGGGGAAACAGATACGCAGTATTTT	CASSESSGETDTQYF
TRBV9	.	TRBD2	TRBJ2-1	TGTGCCAGCAGCGTAGTGACTAGCGGGGGAAACGAGCAGTTCTTC	CASSVVTSGGNEQFF
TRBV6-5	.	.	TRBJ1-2	TGTGCCAGCAGTTACTCGGTCTTAGAGTCTAACTATGGCTACACCTTC	CASSYSVLESNYGYTF
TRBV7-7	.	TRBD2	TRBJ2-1	TGTGCTAGCAGCTTAGGGACTAGCGACAATGAGCAGTTCTTC	CASSLGTSDNEQFF
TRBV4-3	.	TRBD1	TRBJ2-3	TGCGCCAGCAGCCAATCCGGGACAGCGTTCGGCACAGATACGCAGTATTTT	CASSQSGTAFGTDTQYF
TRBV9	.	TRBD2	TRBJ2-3	TGTGCCAGCAGCGTGAGAGGACTAGCGGGGGCCACAGATACGCAGTATTTT	CASSVRGLAGATDTQYF
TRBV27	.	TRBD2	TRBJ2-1	TGTGCCAGCAGTTTTTGGAGCGGGGGGGACAATGAGCAGTTCTTC	CASSFWSGGDNEQFF